This T cell receptor beta chain derives from a study of graft-versus-host responses after intestinal transplantation. CDR1 MNHNS and CDR2 SASEGT come from the germline V gene. The CDR3 runs to 15 residues. With 2 bases removed from V and 3 bases from J, the gap between germline ends came to 11 bases. This clone was picked up a small number of times. The method was immunoSEQ multiplex PCR; TCRdb's version includes in-frame clones alone and lacks a portion of them. The repertoire includes 8,000 or so clones, about nine tenths of them detected once, and roughly 1.5% sits in the top ten. This sequence originates from a human patient who received an intestinal transplant, so some T cells may come from the graft donor. The genes are TRBV6-1 and TRBJ1-3; D may be TRBD1 (5 bases). This specimen consisted of PBMCs, obtained around 31 days after intestinal transplant. The CDR3 is CASSETRVHGNTIYF. The CDR3 coding sequence is TGTGCCAGCAGTGAAACCAGGGTACATGGAAACACCATATATTTT.